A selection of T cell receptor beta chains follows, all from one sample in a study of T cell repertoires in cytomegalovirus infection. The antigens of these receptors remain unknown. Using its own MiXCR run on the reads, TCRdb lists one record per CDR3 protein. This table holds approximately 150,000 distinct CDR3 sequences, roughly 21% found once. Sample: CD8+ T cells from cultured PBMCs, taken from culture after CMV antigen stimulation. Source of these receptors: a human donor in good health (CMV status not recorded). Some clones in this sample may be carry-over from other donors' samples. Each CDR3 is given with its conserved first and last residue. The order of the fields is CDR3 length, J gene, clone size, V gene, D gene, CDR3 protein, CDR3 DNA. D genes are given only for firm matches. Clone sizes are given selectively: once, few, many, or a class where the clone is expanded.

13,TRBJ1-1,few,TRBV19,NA,CASNLGGNTEAFF,TGTGCCAGTAACCTAGGGGGGAACACTGAAGCTTTCTTT
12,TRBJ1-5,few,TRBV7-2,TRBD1,CASSPTGQPQHF,TGTGCCAGCAGCCCGACAGGGCAGCCCCAGCATTTT
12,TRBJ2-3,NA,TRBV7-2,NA,CAWTQLTDTQYF,TGTGCCTGGACTCAACTTACAGATACGCAGTATTTT
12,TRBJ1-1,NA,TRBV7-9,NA,CASSIGEKAAFF,TGTGCCAGCAGCATAGGGGAAAAGGCTGCTTTCTTT
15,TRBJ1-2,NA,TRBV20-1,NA,CSARDRAGAFYGYTF,TGCAGTGCTAGAGATCGGGCAGGGGCCTTCTATGGCTACACCTTC
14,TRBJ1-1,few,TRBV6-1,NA,CASKKGAGSTEAFF,TGTGCCAGCAAAAAAGGGGCAGGGAGCACTGAAGCTTTCTTT
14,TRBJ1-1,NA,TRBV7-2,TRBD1,CASSQGGGYTEAFF,TGTGCCAGCAGCCAGGGGGGAGGGTACACTGAAGCTTTCTTT
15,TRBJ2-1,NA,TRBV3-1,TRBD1,CASSQAGTAYNEQFF,TGTGCCAGCAGCCAAGCCGGGACAGCCTACAATGAGCAGTTCTTC
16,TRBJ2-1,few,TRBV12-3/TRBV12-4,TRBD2,CASSFAPLGLDYEQFF,TGTGCCAGCAGTTTTGCCCCTCTCGGACTAGATTATGAGCAGTTCTTC
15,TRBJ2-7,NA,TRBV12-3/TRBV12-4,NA,CASSLGDLRVYEQYF,TGTGCCAGCAGTTTAGGGGACCTGCGGGTTTACGAGCAGTACTTC
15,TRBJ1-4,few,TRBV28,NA,CASSHALSTNEKLFF,TGTGCCAGCAGTCACGCCCTGAGCACTAATGAAAAACTGTTTTTT
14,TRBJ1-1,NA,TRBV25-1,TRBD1,CASMGRGLNTEAFF,TGTGCCAGCATGGGCAGGGGGTTGAACACTGAAGCTTTCTTT
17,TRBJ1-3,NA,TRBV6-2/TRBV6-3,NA,CASSPGQMLFSGNTIYF,TGTGCCAGCAGCCCCGGACAGATGCTCTTTTCTGGAAACACCATATATTTT
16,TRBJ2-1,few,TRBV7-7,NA,CASSLDTGSSYNEQFF,TGTGCCAGCAGCTTAGATACAGGCAGCTCCTACAATGAGCAGTTCTTC